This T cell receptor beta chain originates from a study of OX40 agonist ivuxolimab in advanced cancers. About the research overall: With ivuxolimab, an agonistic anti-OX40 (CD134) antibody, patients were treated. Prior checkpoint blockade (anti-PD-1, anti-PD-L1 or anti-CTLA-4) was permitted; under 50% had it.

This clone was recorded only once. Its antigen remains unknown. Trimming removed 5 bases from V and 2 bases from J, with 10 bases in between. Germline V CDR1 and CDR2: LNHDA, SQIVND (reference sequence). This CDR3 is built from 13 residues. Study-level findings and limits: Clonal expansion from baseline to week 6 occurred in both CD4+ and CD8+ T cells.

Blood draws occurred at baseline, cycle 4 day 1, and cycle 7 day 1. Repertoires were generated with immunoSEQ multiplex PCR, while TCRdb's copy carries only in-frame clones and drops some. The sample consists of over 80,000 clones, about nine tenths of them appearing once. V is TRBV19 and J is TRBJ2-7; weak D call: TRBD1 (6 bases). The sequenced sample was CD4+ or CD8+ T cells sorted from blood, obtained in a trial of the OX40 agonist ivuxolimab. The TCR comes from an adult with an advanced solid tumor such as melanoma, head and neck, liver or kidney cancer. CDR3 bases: TGTGCCAGTAGTTCCGACAGGCCCTACGAGCAGTACTTC. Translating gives CASSSDRPYEQYF.